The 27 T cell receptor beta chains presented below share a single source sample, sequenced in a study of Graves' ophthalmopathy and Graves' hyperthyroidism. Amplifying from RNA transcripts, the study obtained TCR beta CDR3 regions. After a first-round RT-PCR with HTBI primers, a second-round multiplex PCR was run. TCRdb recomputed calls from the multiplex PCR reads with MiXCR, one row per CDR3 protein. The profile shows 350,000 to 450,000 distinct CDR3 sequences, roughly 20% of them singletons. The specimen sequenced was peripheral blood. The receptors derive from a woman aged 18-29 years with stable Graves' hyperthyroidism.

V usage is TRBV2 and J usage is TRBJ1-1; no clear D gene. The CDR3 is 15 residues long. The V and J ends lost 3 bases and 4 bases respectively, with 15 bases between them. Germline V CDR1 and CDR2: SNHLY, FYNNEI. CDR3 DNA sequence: TGTGCCAGCAGTGAGGTTGAAGGGATCGGCACTGAAGCTTTCTTT. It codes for CASSEVEGIGTEAFF.

As DNA, the CDR3 is TGTGCCAGCAGCTTGGATCCCAGGGGCTATGGCTACACCTTC. Translated, it gives CASSLDPRGYGYTF. The chain uses TRBV5-5 and TRBJ1-2, with D possibly TRBD1 on 6 matching bases. Germline values: CDR1 SGHKS, CDR2 YYEKEE (reference sequence). Deletions cut 0 bases from V and 4 bases from J, with 10 bases between. This CDR3 region has 14 residues.

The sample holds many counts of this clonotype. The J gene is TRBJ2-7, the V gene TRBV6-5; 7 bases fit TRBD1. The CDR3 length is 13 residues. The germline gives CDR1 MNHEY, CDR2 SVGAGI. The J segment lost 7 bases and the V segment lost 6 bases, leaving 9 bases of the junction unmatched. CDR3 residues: CASRGTARGEQYF. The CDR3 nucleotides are TGTGCCAGCAGGGGGACAGCTCGGGGAGAGCAGTACTTC.

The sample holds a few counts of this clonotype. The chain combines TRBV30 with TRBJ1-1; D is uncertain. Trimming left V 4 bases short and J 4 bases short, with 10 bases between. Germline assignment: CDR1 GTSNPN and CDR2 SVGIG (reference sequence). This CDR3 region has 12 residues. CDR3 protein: CAWNGWSTEAFF. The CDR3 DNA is TGTGCCTGGAACGGGTGGTCCACTGAAGCTTTCTTT.

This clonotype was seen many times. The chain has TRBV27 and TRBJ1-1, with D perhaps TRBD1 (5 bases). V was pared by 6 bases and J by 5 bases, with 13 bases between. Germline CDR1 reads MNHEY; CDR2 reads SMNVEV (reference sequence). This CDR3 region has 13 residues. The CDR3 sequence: CASSPPGYTEAFF. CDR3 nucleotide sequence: TGTGCCAGCAGCCCCCCAGGGTATACTGAAGCTTTCTTT.

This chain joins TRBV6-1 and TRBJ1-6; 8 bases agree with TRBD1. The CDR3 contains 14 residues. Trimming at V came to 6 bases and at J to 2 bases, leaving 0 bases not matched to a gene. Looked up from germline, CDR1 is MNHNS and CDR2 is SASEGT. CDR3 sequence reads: CASRQGAYNSPLHF. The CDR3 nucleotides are TGTGCCAGCAGACAGGGGGCCTATAATTCACCCCTCCACTTT.

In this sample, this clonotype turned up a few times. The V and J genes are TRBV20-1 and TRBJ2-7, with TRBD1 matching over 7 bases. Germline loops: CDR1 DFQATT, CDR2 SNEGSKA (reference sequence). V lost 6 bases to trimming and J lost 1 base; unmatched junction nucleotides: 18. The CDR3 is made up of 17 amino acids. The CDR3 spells CSANPQGLDLNSYEQYF. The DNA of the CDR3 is TGCAGTGCCAACCCACAGGGGTTAGATCTAAATTCCTACGAGCAGTACTTC.

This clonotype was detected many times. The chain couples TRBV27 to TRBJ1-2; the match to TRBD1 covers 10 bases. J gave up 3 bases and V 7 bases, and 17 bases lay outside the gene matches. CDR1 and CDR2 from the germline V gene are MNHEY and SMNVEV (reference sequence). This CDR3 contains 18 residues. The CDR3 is CASKPGTGDPTDYYGYTF. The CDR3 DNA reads TGTGCCAGCAAACCCGGGACAGGGGACCCCACAGACTACTATGGCTACACCTTC.

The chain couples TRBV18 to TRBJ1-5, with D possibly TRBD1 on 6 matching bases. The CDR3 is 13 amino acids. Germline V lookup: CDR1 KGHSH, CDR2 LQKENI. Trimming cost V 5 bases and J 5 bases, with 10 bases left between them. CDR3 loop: CASSKTGYQPQHF. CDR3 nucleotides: TGTGCCAGCTCAAAGACAGGTTATCAGCCCCAGCATTTT.

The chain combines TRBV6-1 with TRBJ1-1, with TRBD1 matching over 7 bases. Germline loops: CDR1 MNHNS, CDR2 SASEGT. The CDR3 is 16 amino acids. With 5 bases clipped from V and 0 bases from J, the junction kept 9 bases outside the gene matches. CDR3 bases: TGTGCCAGCAGTCCATTCAGGGGGGGGATGAACACTGAAGCTTTCTTT. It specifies CASSPFRGGMNTEAFF.

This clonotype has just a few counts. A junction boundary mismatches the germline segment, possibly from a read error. CDR3 coding DNA: TGTGCCAGCAGTAGAGACGACTCTAGGACCACCGGGGAGCTGTTTTTT. This sequence encodes CASSRDDSRTTGELFF. The chain recombines TRBV10-3 with TRBJ2-2; D call uncertain. Looked up from germline, CDR1 is ENHRY and CDR2 is SYGVKD. CDR3 length: 16 residues.

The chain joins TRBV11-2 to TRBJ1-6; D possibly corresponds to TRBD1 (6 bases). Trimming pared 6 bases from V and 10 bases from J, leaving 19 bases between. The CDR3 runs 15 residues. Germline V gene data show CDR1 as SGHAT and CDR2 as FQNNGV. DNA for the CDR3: TGTGCCAGCAGTCAGAGGGCAGGGGTGGGATCACCCCTCCACTTT. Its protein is CASSQRAGVGSPLHF.

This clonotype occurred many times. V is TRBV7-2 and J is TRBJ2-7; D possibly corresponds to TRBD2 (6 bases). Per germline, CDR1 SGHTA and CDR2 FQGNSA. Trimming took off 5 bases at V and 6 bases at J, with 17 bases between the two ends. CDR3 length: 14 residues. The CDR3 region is CASSLGGYWFEQYF. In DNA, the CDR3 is TGTGCCAGCAGCCTGGGGGGTTATTGGTTCGAGCAGTACTTC.

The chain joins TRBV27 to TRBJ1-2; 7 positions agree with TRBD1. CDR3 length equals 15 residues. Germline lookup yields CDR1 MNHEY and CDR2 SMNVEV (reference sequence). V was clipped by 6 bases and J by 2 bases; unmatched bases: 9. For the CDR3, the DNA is TGTGCCAGCAGCCCTAACAGGGGTCCGAACTATGGCTACACCTTC. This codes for CASSPNRGPNYGYTF.

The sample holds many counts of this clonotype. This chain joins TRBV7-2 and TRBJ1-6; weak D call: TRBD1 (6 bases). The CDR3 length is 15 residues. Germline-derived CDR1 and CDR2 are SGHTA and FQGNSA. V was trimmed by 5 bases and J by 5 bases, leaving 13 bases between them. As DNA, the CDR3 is TGTGCCAGCAGCGCTAGACAGGCGGATAATTCACCCCTCCACTTT. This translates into CASSARQADNSPLHF.

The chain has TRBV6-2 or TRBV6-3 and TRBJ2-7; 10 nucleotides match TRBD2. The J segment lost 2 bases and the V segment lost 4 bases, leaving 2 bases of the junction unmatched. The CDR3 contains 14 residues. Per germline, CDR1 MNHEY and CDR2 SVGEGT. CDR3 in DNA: TGTGCCAGCAGTTCTAGCGGGGGACCCTACGAGCAGTACTTC. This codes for CASSSSGGPYEQYF.

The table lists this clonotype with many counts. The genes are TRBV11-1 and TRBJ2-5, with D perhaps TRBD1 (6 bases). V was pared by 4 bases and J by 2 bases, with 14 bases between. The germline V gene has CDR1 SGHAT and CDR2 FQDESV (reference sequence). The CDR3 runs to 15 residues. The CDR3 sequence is CASSSPDRRQETQYF. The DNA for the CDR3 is TGTGCCAGCAGCTCACCTGACAGGCGACAAGAGACCCAGTACTTC.

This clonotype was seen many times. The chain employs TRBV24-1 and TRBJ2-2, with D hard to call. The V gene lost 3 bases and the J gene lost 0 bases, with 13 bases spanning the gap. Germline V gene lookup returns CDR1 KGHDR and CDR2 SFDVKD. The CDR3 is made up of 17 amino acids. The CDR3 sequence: CATSDIKQPANTGELFF. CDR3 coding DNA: TGTGCCACCAGTGATATCAAGCAGCCCGCGAACACCGGGGAGCTGTTTTTT.

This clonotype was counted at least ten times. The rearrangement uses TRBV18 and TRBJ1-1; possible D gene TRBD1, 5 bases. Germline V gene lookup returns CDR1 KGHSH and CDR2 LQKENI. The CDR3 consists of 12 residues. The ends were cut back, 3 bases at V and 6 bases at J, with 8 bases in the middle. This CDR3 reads CASSPRQSEAFF. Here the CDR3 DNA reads TGTGCCAGCTCACCCCGACAGTCTGAAGCTTTCTTT. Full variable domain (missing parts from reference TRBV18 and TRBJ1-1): NAGVMQNPRHLVRRRGQEARLRCSPMKGHSHVYWYRQLPEEGLKFMVYLQKENIIDESGMPKERFSAEFPKEGPSILRIQQVVRGDSAAYFCASSPRQSEAFFGQGTRLTVV.

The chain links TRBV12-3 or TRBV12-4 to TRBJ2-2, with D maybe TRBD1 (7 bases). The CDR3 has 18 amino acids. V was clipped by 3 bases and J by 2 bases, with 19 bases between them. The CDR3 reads CASSLFGGGAGNTGELFF. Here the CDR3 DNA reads TGTGCCAGCAGTTTGTTCGGAGGGGGCGCCGGAAACACCGGGGAGCTGTTTTTT.

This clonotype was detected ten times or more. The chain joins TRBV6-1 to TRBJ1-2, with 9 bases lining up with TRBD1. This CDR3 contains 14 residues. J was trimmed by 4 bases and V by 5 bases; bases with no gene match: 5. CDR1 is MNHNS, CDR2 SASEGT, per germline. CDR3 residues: CASSRGQGFYGYTF. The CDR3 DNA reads TGTGCCAGCAGTCGGGGACAGGGATTCTATGGCTACACCTTC.

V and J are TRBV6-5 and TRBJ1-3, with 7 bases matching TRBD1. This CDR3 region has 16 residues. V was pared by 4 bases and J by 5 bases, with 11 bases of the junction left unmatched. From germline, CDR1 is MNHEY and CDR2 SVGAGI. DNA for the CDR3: TGTGCCAGCAGTTCCTCTGGCGGGACAGCGAGAAACACCATATATTTT. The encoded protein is CASSSSGGTARNTIYF.

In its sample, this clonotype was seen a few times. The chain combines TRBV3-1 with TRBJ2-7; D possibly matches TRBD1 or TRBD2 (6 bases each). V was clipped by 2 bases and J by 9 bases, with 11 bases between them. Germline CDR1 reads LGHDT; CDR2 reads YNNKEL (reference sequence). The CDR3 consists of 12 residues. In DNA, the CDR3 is TGTGCCAGCAGCCAATTGGGGGGCGTGCAGTACTTC. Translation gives CASSQLGGVQYF.

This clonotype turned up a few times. The chain's CDR3 is CASSGDGQGRYEQYF. CDR3 coding DNA: TGTGCCAGCAGTGGAGATGGACAGGGGCGCTACGAGCAGTACTTC. The rearrangement uses TRBV27 and TRBJ2-7; 9 positions match TRBD1. CDR1 is MNHEY and CDR2 is SMNVEV in the germline V gene (reference sequence). The ends lost 5 bases at V and 3 bases at J; junction bases unmatched: 8. The CDR3 consists of 15 residues.

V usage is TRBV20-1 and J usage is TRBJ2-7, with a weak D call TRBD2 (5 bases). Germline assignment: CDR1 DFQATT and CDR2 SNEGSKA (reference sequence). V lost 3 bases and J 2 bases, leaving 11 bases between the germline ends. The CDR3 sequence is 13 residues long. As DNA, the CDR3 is TGCAGTGCTAGGGAGGTATCCACCTACGAGCAGTACTTC. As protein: CSAREVSTYEQYF.

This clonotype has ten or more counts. Here the CDR3 DNA reads TGTGCCAGCAGTGTATCCTACGAGCAGTACTTC. Its translation: CASSVSYEQYF. This rearrangement joins TRBV2 to TRBJ2-7; D is ambiguous. Germline-derived CDR1 and CDR2 are SNHLY and FYNNEI. The CDR3 runs to 11 residues. Between the trimmed V and J ends, which lost 4 bases and 1 base, there was a span of 2 bases.

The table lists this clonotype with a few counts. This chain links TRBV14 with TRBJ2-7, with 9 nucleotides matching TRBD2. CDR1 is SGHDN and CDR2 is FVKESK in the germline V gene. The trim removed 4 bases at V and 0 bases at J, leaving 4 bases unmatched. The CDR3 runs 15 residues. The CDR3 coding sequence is TGTGCCAGCAGCCGTCTAGCGGGGAACTCCTACGAGCAGTACTTC. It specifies CASSRLAGNSYEQYF.